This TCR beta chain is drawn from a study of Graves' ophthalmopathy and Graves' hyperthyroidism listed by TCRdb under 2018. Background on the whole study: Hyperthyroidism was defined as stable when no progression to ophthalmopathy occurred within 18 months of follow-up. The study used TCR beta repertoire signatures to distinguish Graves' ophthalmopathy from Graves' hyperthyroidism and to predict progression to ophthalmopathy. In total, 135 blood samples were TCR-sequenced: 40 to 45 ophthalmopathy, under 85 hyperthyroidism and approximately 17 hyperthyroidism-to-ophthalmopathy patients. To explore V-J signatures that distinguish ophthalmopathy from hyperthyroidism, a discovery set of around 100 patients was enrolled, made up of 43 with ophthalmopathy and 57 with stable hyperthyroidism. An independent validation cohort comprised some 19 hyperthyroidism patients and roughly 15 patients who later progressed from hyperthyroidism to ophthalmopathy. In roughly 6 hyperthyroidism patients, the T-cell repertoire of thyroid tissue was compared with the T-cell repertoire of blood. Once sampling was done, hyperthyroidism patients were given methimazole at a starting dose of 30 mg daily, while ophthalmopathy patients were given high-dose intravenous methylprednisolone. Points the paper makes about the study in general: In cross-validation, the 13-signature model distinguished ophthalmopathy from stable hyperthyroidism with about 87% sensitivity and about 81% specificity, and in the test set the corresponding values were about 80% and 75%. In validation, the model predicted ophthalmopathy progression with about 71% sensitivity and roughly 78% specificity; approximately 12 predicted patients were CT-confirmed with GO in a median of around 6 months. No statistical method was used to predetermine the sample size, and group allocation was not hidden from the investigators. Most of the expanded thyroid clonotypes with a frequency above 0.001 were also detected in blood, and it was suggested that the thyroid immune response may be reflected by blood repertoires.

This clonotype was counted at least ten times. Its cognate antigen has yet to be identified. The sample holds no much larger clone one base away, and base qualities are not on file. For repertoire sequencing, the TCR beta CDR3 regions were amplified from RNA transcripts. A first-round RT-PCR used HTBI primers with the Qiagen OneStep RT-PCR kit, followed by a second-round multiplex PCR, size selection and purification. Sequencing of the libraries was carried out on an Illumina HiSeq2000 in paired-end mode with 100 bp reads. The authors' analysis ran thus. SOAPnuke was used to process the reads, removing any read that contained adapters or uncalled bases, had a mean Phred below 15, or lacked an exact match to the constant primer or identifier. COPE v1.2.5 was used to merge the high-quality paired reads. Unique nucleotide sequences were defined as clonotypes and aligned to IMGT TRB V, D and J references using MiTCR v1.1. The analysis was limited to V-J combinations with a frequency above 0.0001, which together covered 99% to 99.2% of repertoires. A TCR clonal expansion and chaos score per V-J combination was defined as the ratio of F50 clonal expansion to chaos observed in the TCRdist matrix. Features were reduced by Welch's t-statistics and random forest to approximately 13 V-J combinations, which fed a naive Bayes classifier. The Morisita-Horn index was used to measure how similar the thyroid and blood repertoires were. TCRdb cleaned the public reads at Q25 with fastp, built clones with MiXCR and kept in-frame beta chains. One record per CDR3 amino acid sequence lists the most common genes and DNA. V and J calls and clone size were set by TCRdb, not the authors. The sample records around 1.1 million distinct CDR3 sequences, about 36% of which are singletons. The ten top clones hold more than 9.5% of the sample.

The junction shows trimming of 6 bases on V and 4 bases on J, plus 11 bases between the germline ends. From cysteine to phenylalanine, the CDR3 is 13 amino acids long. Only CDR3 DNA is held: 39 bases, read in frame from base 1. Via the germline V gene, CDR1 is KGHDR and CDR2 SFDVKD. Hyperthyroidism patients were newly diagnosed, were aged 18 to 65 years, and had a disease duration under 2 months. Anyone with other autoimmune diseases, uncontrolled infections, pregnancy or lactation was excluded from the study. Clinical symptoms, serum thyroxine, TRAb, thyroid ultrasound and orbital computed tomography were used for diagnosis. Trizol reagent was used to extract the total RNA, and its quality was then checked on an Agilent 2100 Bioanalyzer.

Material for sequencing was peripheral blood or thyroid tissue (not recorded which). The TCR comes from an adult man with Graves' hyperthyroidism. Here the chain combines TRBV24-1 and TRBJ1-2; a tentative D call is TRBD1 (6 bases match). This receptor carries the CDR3 CATSPGQSYGYTF. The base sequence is TGTGCCACCAGTCCGGGACAAAGCTATGGCTACACCTTC.